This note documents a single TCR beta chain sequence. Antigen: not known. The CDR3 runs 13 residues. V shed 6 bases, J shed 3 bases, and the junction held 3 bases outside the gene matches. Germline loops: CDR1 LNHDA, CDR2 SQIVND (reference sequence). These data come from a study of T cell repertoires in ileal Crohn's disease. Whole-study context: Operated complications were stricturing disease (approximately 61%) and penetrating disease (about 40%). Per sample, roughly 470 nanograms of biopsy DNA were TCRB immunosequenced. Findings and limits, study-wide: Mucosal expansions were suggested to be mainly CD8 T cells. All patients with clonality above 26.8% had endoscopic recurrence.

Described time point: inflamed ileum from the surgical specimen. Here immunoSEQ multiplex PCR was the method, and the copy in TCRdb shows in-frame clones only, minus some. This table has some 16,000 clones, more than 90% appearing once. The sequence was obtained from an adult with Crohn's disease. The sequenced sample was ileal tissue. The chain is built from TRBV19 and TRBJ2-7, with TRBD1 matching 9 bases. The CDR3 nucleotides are TGTGCCAGTAGGGACAGGGGTAGCTACGAGCAGTACTTC. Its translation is CASRDRGSYEQYF.